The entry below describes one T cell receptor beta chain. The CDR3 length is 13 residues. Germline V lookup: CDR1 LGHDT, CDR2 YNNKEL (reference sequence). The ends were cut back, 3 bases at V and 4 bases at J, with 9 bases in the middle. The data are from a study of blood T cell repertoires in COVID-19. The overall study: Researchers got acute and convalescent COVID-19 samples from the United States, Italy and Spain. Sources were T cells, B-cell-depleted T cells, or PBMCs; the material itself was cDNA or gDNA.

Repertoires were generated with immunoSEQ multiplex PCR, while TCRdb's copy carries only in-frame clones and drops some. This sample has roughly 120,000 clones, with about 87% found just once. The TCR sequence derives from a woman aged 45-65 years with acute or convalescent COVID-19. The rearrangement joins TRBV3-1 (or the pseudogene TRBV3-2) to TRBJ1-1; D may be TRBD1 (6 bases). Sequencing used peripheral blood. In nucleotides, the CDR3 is TGTGCCAGCAGCCAGGGGGCGCTCACTGAAGCTTTCTTT. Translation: CASSQGALTEAFF.